This T cell receptor beta chain derives from a study of control samples from healthy donors and cancer patients. V was trimmed by 0 bases and J by 4 bases, leaving 10 bases between them. The CDR3 has 16 amino acids. CDR1 is MNHEY and CDR2 is SMNVEV in the germline V gene (reference sequence). Repertoires were generated with immunoSEQ multiplex PCR, while TCRdb's copy carries only in-frame clones and drops some. Found here are around 130,000 clones, over 85% of them singletons; the top ten hold 3.6%. This receptor was identified in a man aged 30-40 years in good health. Input material: blood. The chain has TRBV27 and TRBJ1-6; D uncertain. The CDR3 loop reads CASSLSSGIYNSPLHF. The CDR3 DNA reads as TGTGCCAGCAGTTTATCGTCGGGGATTTATAATTCACCCCTCCACTTT.